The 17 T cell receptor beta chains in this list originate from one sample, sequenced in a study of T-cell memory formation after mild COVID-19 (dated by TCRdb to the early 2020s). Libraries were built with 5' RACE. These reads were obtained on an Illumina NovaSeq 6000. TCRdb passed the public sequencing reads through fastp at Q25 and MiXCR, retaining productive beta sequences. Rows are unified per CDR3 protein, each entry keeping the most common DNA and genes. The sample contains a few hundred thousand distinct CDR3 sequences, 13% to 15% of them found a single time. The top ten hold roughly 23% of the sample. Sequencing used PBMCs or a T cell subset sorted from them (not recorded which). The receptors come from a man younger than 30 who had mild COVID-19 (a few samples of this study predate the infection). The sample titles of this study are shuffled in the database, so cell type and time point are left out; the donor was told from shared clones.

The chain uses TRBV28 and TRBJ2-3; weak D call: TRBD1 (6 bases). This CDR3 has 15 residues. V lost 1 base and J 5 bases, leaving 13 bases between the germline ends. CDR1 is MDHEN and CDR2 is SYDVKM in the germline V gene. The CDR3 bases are TGTGCCAGCAGTTTATACCCAGGACAGATAGATACGCAGTATTTT. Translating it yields CASSLYPGQIDTQYF.

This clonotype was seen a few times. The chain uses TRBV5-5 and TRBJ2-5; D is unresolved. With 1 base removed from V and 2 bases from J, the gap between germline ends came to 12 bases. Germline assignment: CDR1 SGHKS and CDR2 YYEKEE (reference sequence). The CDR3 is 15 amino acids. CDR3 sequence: CASSLFPQLQETQYF. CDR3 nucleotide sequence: TGTGCCAGCAGCTTGTTTCCACAGCTACAAGAGACCCAGTACTTC.

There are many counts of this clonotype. CDR3 DNA sequence: TGCGCCAGCAGCCAAGAGACCCGTGGACAGTCAAATGAAAAACTGTTTTTT. It codes for CASSQETRGQSNEKLFF. This rearrangement joins TRBV4-3 to TRBJ1-4, with D perhaps matching TRBD1 (6 bases). Trimming left V 0 bases short and J 5 bases short, with 16 bases between. The CDR3 runs to 17 residues. Germline CDR1 reads LGHNA; CDR2 reads YSLEER.

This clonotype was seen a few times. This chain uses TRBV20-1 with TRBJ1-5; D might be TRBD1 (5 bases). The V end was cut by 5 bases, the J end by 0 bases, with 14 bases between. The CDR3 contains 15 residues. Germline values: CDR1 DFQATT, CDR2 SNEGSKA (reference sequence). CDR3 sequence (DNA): TGCAGTGCTGGGGAGGGACCTTATAGCAATCAGCCCCAGCATTTT. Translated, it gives CSAGEGPYSNQPQHF.

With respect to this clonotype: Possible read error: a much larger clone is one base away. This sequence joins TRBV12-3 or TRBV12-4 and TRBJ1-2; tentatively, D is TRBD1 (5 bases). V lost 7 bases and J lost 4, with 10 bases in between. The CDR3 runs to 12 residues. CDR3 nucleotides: TGTGCCAGCACCTTGGGGGGCTATGGCTACACCTTC. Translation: CASTLGGYGYTF.

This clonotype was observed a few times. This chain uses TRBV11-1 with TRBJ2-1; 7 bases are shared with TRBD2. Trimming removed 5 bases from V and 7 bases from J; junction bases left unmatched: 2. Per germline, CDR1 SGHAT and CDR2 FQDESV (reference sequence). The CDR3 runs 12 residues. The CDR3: CASSNSGNEQFF. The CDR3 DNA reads TGTGCCAGCAGCAATAGCGGGAATGAGCAGTTCTTC.

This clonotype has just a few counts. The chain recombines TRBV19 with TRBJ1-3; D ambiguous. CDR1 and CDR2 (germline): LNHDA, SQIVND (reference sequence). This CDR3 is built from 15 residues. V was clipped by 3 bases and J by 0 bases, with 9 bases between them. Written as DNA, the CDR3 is TGTGCCAGTAGTATGGGCCAACTCTCTGGAAACACCATATATTTT. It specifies CASSMGQLSGNTIYF.

Written as DNA, the CDR3 is TGTGCCAGCAGCGTAGGTCACAGTGAAGCTTTCTTT. Translation gives CASSVGHSEAFF. J is TRBJ1-1 and V is TRBV9; D not resolved. Germline values: CDR1 SGDLS, CDR2 YYNGEE. This CDR3 is 12 amino acids long. V was clipped by 0 bases and J by 7 bases, with 7 bases between them.

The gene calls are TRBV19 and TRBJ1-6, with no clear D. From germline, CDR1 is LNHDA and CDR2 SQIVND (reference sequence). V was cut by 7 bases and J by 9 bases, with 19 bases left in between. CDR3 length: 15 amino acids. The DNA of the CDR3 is TGTGCCAGTAAGGACGGGAGACCCTTGGGTTCACCCCTCCACTTT. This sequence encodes CASKDGRPLGSPLHF.

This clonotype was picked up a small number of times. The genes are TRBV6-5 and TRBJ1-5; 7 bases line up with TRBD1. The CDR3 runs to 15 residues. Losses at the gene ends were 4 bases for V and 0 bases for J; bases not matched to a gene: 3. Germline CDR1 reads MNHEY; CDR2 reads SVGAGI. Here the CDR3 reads CASSSGTDSNQPQHF. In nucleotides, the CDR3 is TGTGCCAGCAGTTCCGGGACAGATAGCAATCAGCCCCAGCATTTT.

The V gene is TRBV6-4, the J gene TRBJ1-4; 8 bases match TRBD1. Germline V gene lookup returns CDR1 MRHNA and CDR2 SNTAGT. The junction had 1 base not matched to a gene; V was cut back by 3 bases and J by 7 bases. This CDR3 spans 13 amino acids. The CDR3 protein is CASSEQGGEKLFF. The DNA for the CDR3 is TGTGCCAGCAGTGAACAGGGGGGTGAAAAACTGTTTTTT.

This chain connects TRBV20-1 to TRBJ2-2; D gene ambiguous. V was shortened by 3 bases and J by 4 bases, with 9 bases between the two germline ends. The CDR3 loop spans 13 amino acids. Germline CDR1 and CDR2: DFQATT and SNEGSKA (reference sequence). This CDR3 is CSASVQSTGELFF. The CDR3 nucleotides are TGCAGTGCTAGTGTGCAGAGCACCGGGGAGCTGTTTTTT.

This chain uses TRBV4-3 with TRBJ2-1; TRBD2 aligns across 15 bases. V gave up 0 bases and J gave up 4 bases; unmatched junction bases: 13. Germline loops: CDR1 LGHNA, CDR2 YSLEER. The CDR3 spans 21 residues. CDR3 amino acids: CASSQDTGLAGGRSLYNEQFF. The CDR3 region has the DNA TGCGCCAGCAGCCAAGACACAGGACTAGCGGGGGGGCGATCATTATACAATGAGCAGTTCTTC.

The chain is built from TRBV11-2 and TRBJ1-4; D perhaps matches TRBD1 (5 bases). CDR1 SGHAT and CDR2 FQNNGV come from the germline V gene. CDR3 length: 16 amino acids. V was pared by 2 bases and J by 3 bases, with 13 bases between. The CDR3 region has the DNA TGTGCCAGCAGCTTAACGGGGGGAAATTCTAATGAAAAACTGTTTTTT. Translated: CASSLTGGNSNEKLFF.

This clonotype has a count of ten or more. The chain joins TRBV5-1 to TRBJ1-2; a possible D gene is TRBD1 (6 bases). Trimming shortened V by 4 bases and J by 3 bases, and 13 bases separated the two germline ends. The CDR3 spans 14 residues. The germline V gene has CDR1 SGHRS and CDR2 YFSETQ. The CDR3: CASSPGVVYYGYTF. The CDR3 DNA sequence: TGCGCCAGCAGCCCAGGGGTGGTTTACTATGGCTACACCTTC.

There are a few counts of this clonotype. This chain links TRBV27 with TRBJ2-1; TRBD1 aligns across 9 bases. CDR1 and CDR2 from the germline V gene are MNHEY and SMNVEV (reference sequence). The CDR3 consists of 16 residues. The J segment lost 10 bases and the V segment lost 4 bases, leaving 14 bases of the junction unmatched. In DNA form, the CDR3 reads TGTGCCAGCAGTTCCCGATCCGGGACAGGGAGAGAGGAGCAGTTCTTC. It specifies CASSSRSGTGREEQFF.

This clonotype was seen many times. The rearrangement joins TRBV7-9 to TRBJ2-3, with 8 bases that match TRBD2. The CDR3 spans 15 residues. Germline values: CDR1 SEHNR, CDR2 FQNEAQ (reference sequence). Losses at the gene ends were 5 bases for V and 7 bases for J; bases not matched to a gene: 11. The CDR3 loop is CASSPESGGMYTQYF. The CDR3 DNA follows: TGTGCCAGCAGCCCAGAAAGCGGGGGCATGTATACGCAGTATTTT.